The rows below give T cell receptor beta chains drawn from one sample of a study of blood T cell repertoires in COVID-19. TCRdb keeps only in-frame clones here, not all; method: immunoSEQ multiplex PCR. The sample lists nearly 300,000 clones; under 90% were seen once. Specimen: PBMCs or T cells enriched from blood (not recorded which). The receptors were gathered from a woman in her fifties or sixties who had been exposed to COVID-19. Each CDR3 is given with its conserved first and last residue. The D gene is left open where the match is weak. Not every row has a clone size; where given, it reads once, few, many or a size class.

abundance | d_gene | j_gene | v_gene | CDR3aa | CDR3nt
NA | NA | TRBJ1-1 | TRBV10-3 | CAIRARGTEAFF | TGTGCCATCAGGGCCCGGGGGACTGAAGCTTTCTTT
once | NA | TRBJ1-2 | TRBV6-1 | CASSEYSYTF | TGTGCCAGCAGTGAGTACTCCTACACCTTC
NA | TRBD1 | TRBJ1-6 | TRBV3-1/TRBV3-2 | CASSQLTGANSPLHF | TGTGCCAGCAGCCAACTCACAGGGGCAAATTCACCCCTCCACTTT
NA | NA | TRBJ1-4 | TRBV6-5 | CASSPGTTNEKLFF | TGTGCCAGCAGTCCGGGAACAACTAATGAAAAACTGTTTTTT
NA | NA | TRBJ1-3 | TRBV9 | CASSVVPGMAGNTIYF | TGTGCCAGCAGCGTAGTTCCGGGGATGGCTGGAAACACCATATATTTT
NA | TRBD1 | TRBJ1-5 | TRBV2 | CASSGGQAPNQPQHF | TGTGCCAGCAGTGGGGGACAGGCGCCCAATCAGCCCCAGCATTTT
NA | NA | TRBJ1-2 | TRBV28 | CASSRGGGNYGYTF | TGTGCCAGCAGTCGGGGAGGGGGAAACTATGGCTACACCTTC
NA | NA | TRBJ1-1 | TRBV27 | CASSLFFGGITEAFF | TGTGCCAGCAGCCTATTCTTCGGGGGAATCACTGAAGCTTTCTTT
NA | NA | TRBJ1-1 | TRBV5-1 | CASSLESREGTEAFF | TGCGCCAGCAGCTTGGAGTCTAGGGAGGGCACTGAAGCTTTCTTT
NA | TRBD2 | TRBJ2-1 | TRBV5-1 | CASSANSGGAYNEQFF | TGCGCCAGCAGCGCAAATAGCGGGGGGGCCTACAATGAGCAGTTCTTC
NA | NA | TRBJ2-7 | TRBV6-5 | CASRQGATFF | TGTGCCAGCAGACAAGGGGCCACCTTCTTC
once | TRBD1 | TRBJ2-7 | TRBV10-3 | CAISRDRVDEQYF | TGTGCCATCAGTCGGGACAGGGTCGACGAGCAGTACTTC
NA | NA | TRBJ1-2 | TRBV7-8 | CASSSRIDKNGYTF | TGTGCCAGCAGCAGCAGAATCGACAAGAATGGCTACACCTTC
NA | NA | TRBJ1-1 | TRBV7-9 | CASSLGLRVGTEAFF | TGTGCCAGCAGCTTAGGGCTCAGGGTTGGCACTGAAGCTTTCTTT
NA | TRBD1 | TRBJ1-2 | TRBV18 | CASSPVVTGEIYGYTF | TGTGCCAGCTCACCAGTTGTAACAGGGGAAATTTATGGCTACACCTTC
NA | NA | TRBJ1-6 | TRBV6-5 | CASTKRILNSPLHF | TGTGCCAGCACCAAGCGGATTTTGAATTCACCCCTCCACTTT
NA | NA | TRBJ1-6 | TRBV12-3/TRBV12-4 | CASSYADIPPLHF | TGTGCCAGCAGCTACGCGGACATCCCACCCCTCCACTTT
NA | TRBD1 | TRBJ1-2 | TRBV19 | CASADRGARSNYGYTF | TGTGCCAGTGCCGACAGGGGCGCAAGGTCCAACTATGGCTACACCTTC
once | NA | TRBJ1-1 | TRBV5-1 | CASSLSGGSDTEAFF | TGCGCCAGCAGCTTGTCTGGGGGCTCAGACACTGAAGCTTTCTTT
NA | TRBD1 | TRBJ2-1 | TRBV30 | CALGQGGYNEQFF | TGTGCCTTGGGACAGGGAGGCTACAATGAGCAGTTCTTC
NA | TRBD1 | TRBJ1-1 | TRBV10-3 | CAISERTGLNTEAFF | TGTGCCATCAGTGAACGGACAGGGCTGAACACTGAAGCTTTCTTT
NA | TRBD1 | TRBJ1-6 | TRBV19 | CASSPTPGQLFNSPLHF | TGTGCCAGTAGTCCAACTCCGGGACAGCTTTTCAATTCACCCCTCCACTTT
once | NA | TRBJ2-2 | TRBV5-1 | CASSLGGHTNTGELFF | TGCGCCAGCAGCTTGGGGGGACACACGAACACCGGGGAGCTGTTTTTT
NA | NA | TRBJ1-5 | TRBV6-5 | CASRREAQPQHF | TGTGCCAGCAGGAGGGAAGCCCAGCCCCAGCATTTT